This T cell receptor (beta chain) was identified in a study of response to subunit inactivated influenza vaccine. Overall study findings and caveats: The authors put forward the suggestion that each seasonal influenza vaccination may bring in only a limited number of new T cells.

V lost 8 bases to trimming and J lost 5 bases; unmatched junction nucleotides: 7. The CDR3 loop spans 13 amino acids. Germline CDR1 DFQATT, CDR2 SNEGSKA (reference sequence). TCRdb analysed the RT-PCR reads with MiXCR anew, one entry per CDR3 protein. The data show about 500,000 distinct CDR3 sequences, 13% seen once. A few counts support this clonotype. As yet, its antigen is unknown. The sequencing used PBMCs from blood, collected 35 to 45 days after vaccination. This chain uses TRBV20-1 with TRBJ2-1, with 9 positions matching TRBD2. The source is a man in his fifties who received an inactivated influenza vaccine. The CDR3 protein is CSSTIAGDNEQFF. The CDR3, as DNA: TGCAGTTCTACAATAGCGGGGGACAATGAGCAGTTCTTC.